What follows are 29 T cell receptor beta chains derived from one specimen sequenced in a study of T cells in Graves' hyperthyroidism and ophthalmopathy. Amplified TCR beta CDR3 regions came from RNA transcripts. In the first-round RT-PCR of the TCR CDR3, the HTBI primer set was used. Each CDR3 protein is one row after TCRdb ran MiXCR on the multiplex PCR reads. The table includes 620,000 or so distinct CDR3 sequences, approximately 15% detected once. The sequencing sample was made of blood. These receptors were collected from a woman aged 50 to 60 with Graves' ophthalmopathy.

The chain couples TRBV11-2 to TRBJ2-7; the match to TRBD2 covers 11 bases. The CDR3 spans 16 residues. V lost 3 bases and J lost 2; bases outside the gene matches: 6. Germline-derived CDR1 and CDR2 are SGHAT and FQNNGV. The CDR3 nucleotides read TGTGCCAGCAGCTTCGCGCTAGCGGGAGGCACCTACGAGCAGTACTTC. It is translated as CASSFALAGGTYEQYF.

The V call is TRBV28, the J call TRBJ1-2, with 8 nucleotides matching TRBD1. Looked up from germline, CDR1 is MDHEN and CDR2 is SYDVKM. Trimming at V came to 5 bases and at J to 8 bases, leaving 16 bases not matched to a gene. The CDR3 totals 16 residues. The CDR3 nucleotides are TGTGCCAGCAGTATACCGGGACAGGCCTTAGGAATGGGCTACACCTTC. Encoded protein: CASSIPGQALGMGYTF.

In its sample, this clonotype was seen many times. The chain employs TRBV7-2 and TRBJ1-5; D is undetermined. Germline-derived CDR1 and CDR2 are SGHTA and FQGNSA. CDR3 size: 15 residues. Deletions cut 1 base from V and 2 bases from J, with 9 bases between. The CDR3 sequence: CASSLGTLGNQPQHF. CDR3 DNA: TGTGCCAGCAGCTTAGGGACTTTGGGCAATCAGCCCCAGCATTTT.

Comments on this clonotype: This may stem from a read error, because a much larger clone lies one nucleotide away. The chain joins TRBV28 to TRBJ2-1; 10 bases fit TRBD2. CDR3 length equals 17 residues. Germline values: CDR1 MDHEN, CDR2 SYDVKM. After removal of 8 bases from V and 5 bases from J, the junction contained 15 bases not matched to a gene. This chain's CDR3 is CASGPPNSGRINNEQFF. DNA for the CDR3: TGTGCCAGCGGTCCCCCGAATAGCGGGAGGATCAACAATGAGCAGTTCTTC.

CDR3 sequence: CASSGTGEVETQYF. The CDR3 nucleotides read TGCGCCAGCAGCGGGACAGGGGAGGTAGAGACCCAGTACTTC. The chain joins TRBV5-1 to TRBJ2-5, with 10 bases matching TRBD1. V lost 4 bases to trimming and J lost 4 bases; unmatched junction nucleotides: 4. Germline assignment: CDR1 SGHRS and CDR2 YFSETQ. The length of the CDR3 is 14 residues.

There are many counts of this clonotype. V and J are TRBV12-3 or TRBV12-4 and TRBJ2-7; perhaps TRBD2 as D (6 bases). V gave up 3 bases and J gave up 6 bases, with 21 bases separating them. CDR3 length: 16 residues. The CDR3 DNA reads as TGTGCCAGCAGTTTCAACGTCGGGCCTAGCGCTGGCGAGCAGTACTTC. This codes for CASSFNVGPSAGEQYF.

This clonotype was found many times. The chain recombines TRBV7-2 with TRBJ1-4; D is uncertain. This CDR3 is built from 13 residues. CDR1 and CDR2 from the germline V gene are SGHTA and FQGNSA. Between the trimmed V and J ends, which lost 1 base and 8 bases, there was a span of 8 bases. The CDR3 is CASSLGGGEKLFF. For the CDR3, the DNA is TGTGCCAGCAGCTTAGGGGGTGGGGAAAAACTGTTTTTT.

The chain couples TRBV6-1 to TRBJ2-1, with unresolved D. The germline CDR1 and CDR2 sequences are MNHNS and SASEGT. V shed 1 base and J shed 14 bases, with 15 bases lying between them. This CDR3 has 13 residues. CDR3 region: CASSEGVGPNKFF. The CDR3 DNA is TGTGCCAGCAGTGAAGGCGTGGGTCCCAATAAGTTCTTC.

This clonotype came up a few times. The genes are TRBV27 and TRBJ2-3; the match to TRBD1 covers 7 bases. This CDR3 region has 15 residues. The trim removed 5 bases at V and 0 bases at J, leaving 5 bases unmatched. CDR1 is MNHEY, CDR2 SMNVEV, per germline (reference sequence). CDR3 DNA: TGTGCCAGCAGTCCCCGGGGACAGAGCACAGATACGCAGTATTTT. Amino acids: CASSPRGQSTDTQYF.

This clonotype was counted many times. The CDR3: CASSYNYGRTEAFF. The CDR3, as DNA: TGTGCCAGCAGTTATAATTACGGGCGGACTGAAGCTTTCTTT. This chain links TRBV6-2 or TRBV6-3 with TRBJ1-1; D is ambiguous. V lost 3 bases and J lost 5, with 13 bases in between. The CDR3 has 14 amino acids. Germline loops: CDR1 MNHEY, CDR2 SVGEGT.

On this clonotype: No conserved phenylalanine or tryptophan ends this CDR3, so it is likely a read error. V usage is TRBV28 and J usage is TRBJ2-2; tentatively, D is TRBD2 (5 bases). Germline V lookup: CDR1 MDHEN, CDR2 SYDVKM. Trimming left V 8 bases short and J 3 bases short, with 16 bases between. CDR3 length equals 15 residues. Here the CDR3 reads CASLSVAGHTGELFL. For the CDR3, the DNA is TGTGCCAGCCTCTCTGTGGCGGGCCACACCGGGGAGCTGTTTCTT.

V gene TRBV19 combines with J gene TRBJ1-4; no clear D. The CDR3 runs 15 residues. The germline V gene has CDR1 LNHDA and CDR2 SQIVND (reference sequence). Trimming stripped 7 bases from V and 0 bases from J, with 12 bases between. The CDR3 DNA reads TGTGCCAGTACAGAACTCCCCACAACTAATGAAAAACTGTTTTTT. Translated: CASTELPTTNEKLFF.

The sample holds a few counts of this clonotype. The chain couples TRBV4-3 to TRBJ2-4; D remains ambiguous. This CDR3 is 13 amino acids long. The V end was cut by 1 base, the J end by 8 bases, with 9 bases between. From germline, CDR1 is LGHNA and CDR2 YSLEER. In DNA, the CDR3 is TGCGCCAGCAGCCAAGGGCGCTGGGACATTCAGTACTTC. Residues: CASSQGRWDIQYF.

V is TRBV19 and J is TRBJ1-1; the D is unclear. The CDR3 sequence is 14 residues long. Germline CDR1 is LNHDA and CDR2 is SQIVND (reference sequence). The V and J ends lost 6 bases and 0 bases respectively, with 11 bases between them. The CDR3 bases are TGTGCCAGTAGAAGACGGACTTTGAACACTGAAGCTTTCTTT. The encoded protein is CASRRRTLNTEAFF.

This sequence joins TRBV3-1 and TRBJ2-7; 15 nucleotides line up with TRBD2. CDR1 is LGHDT, CDR2 YNNKEL, per germline (reference sequence). The CDR3 runs 14 residues. The V gene end was trimmed by 3 bases and the J gene end by 9 bases; junction bases not matched to a gene: 3. The CDR3 DNA is TGTGCCAGCAGCCAGGGACTAGCGGGAGGTCGGCAGTACTTC. Residues: CASSQGLAGGRQYF.

This clonotype was counted a few times. V is TRBV20-1 and J is TRBJ2-1; TRBD2 agrees at 11 bases. V lost 3 bases, J lost 8 bases, and 9 bases stayed unmatched. Germline CDR1 reads DFQATT; CDR2 reads SNEGSKA (reference sequence). The CDR3 loop spans 15 amino acids. DNA of the CDR3: TGCAGTGCTAGCTCGACTAGCGGGACTTGGGATGAGCAGTTCTTC. Translating gives CSASSTSGTWDEQFF.

The V call is TRBV19, the J call TRBJ2-7; D not certain. Per germline, CDR1 LNHDA and CDR2 SQIVND (reference sequence). The CDR3 is 13 amino acids. The ends were cut back, 3 bases at V and 4 bases at J, with 10 bases in the middle. The CDR3 is CASSIADGYEQYF. For the CDR3, the DNA is TGTGCCAGTAGTATCGCCGATGGGTACGAGCAGTACTTC.

This clonotype was observed a few times. The rearrangement joins TRBV6-1 to TRBJ1-1; weak D call: TRBD1 (5 bases). The CDR3 runs 12 residues. The germline V gene has CDR1 MNHNS and CDR2 SASEGT. V lost 6 bases and J 7 bases, leaving 12 bases between the germline ends. The CDR3 sequence: CASRPEGNEAFF. The DNA of the CDR3 is TGTGCCAGCAGACCGGAGGGGAATGAAGCTTTCTTT.

This clonotype was picked up many times. The genes are TRBV12-3 or TRBV12-4 and TRBJ2-1; TRBD2 aligns across 13 bases. The CDR3 totals 17 residues. Trimming cost V 5 bases and J 9 bases; bases outside gene matches: 13. The CDR3 here is CASSLRASGLAGLEQFF. The CDR3 DNA reads TGTGCCAGCAGTCTTAGAGCCTCGGGACTAGCGGGACTTGAGCAGTTCTTC.

This clonotype has more than one count but fewer than ten. The genes are TRBV6-1 and TRBJ2-7, with 13 nucleotides matching TRBD2. CDR1 MNHNS and CDR2 SASEGT come from the germline V gene. V was pared by 5 bases and J by 2 bases, with 9 bases of the junction left unmatched. The CDR3 has 17 residues. CDR3 in DNA: TGTGCCAGCAGTTTGAAAACGGGACTAGCGGGGCCCTACGAGCAGTACTTC. Amino acids: CASSLKTGLAGPYEQYF.

This clonotype was detected many times. The chain carries TRBV3-1 and TRBJ2-3, with D hard to call. With 2 bases removed from V and 7 bases from J, the gap between germline ends came to 13 bases. The CDR3 is 14 residues long. Germline V gene data show CDR1 as LGHDT and CDR2 as YNNKEL (reference sequence). CDR3 loop: CASSQTTGRHTQYF. In nucleotides, the CDR3 is TGTGCCAGCAGCCAAACGACGGGCAGGCATACGCAGTATTTT.

This clonotype showed up many times. The J gene is TRBJ2-2, the V gene TRBV12-3 or TRBV12-4; 7 bases are shared with TRBD2. The CDR3 covers 14 residues. The V segment lost 6 bases and the J segment 3 bases; nucleotides outside the gene matches: 4. The CDR3 DNA reads TGTGCCAGCAGGAGGACTAGTCACACCGGGGAGCTGTTTTTT. Translated, it gives CASRRTSHTGELFF.

This rearrangement joins TRBV9 to TRBJ2-1; 9 bases map to TRBD2. The CDR3 length is 14 residues. Germline CDR1 and CDR2: SGDLS and YYNGEE. Unmatched junction bases numbered 8, after V lost 0 bases and J lost 13 bases. The CDR3 reads CASSVGASGNSQFF. CDR3 coding DNA: TGTGCCAGCAGCGTAGGGGCTAGCGGGAACTCCCAGTTCTTC. Using reference TRBV9 and TRBJ2-1 for the parts outside the CDR3, the full variable domain is DSGVTQTPKHLITATGQRVTLRCSPRSGDLSVYWYQQSLDQGLQFLIQYYNGEERAKGNILERFSAQQFPDLHSELNLSSLELGDSALYFCASSVGASGNSQFFGPGTRLTVL.

This clonotype was recorded at least ten times. The chain recombines TRBV7-3 with TRBJ1-1, with 10 bases identical to TRBD1. The germline CDR1 and CDR2 sequences are SGHTA and FQGTGA. The CDR3 extends over 13 amino acids. With 2 bases clipped from V and 11 bases from J, the junction kept 5 bases outside the gene matches. The CDR3 is CASSLWDRGTAFF. In DNA, the CDR3 is TGTGCCAGCAGCTTATGGGACAGGGGTACTGCTTTCTTT.

The V call is TRBV6-1, the J call TRBJ2-6; a weak D match, TRBD2 (6 bases). CDR1 is MNHNS, CDR2 SASEGT, per germline. The ends were cut back, 6 bases at V and 2 bases at J, with 26 bases in the middle. The CDR3 is made up of 20 amino acids. Written as DNA, the CDR3 is TGTGCCAGCAGGGTAAAAGGAGGGCAGCAGCTACTCCCTGGGGCCAACGTCCTGACTTTC. It specifies CASRVKGGQQLLPGANVLTF.

This clonotype was counted ten times or more. The chain is built from TRBV6-1 and TRBJ1-1; no clear D. CDR1 is MNHNS and CDR2 is SASEGT in the germline V gene. V lost 8 bases to trimming and J lost 4 bases, with 8 bases between them. This CDR3 is built from 11 residues. As DNA, the CDR3 is TGTGCCAGCCTCACTTCCACTGAAGCTTTCTTT. Translated: CASLTSTEAFF.

This chain joins TRBV6-2 or TRBV6-3 and TRBJ2-7, with 7 bases matching TRBD1. Unmatched junction bases numbered 7, after V lost 8 bases and J lost 3 bases. Germline values: CDR1 MNHEY, CDR2 SVGEGT. This CDR3 comprises 13 residues. CDR3 amino acids: CASADRDSYEQYF. The DNA for the CDR3 is TGTGCCAGCGCAGACAGGGATAGCTACGAGCAGTACTTC.

This clonotype was seen ten or more times. The gene calls are TRBV4-3 and TRBJ2-1; D unresolved. Trimming removed 2 bases at V and 7 bases at J, with 15 bases between. Germline CDR1 and CDR2: LGHNA and YSLEER. The CDR3 covers 15 residues. The CDR3 sequence: CASSQKIGLRNEQFF. The CDR3 DNA reads TGCGCCAGCAGCCAAAAGATAGGATTGAGGAATGAGCAGTTCTTC.

Ten or more counts support this clonotype. CDR3 sequence (DNA): TGTGCCAGCAGCTTAGCTAGTAGGGAGCAGTACTTC. This gives the protein CASSLASREQYF. This chain uses TRBV13 with TRBJ2-7; no clear D gene. Germline assignment: CDR1 PRHDT and CDR2 FYEKMQ (reference sequence). V was pared by 1 base and J by 7 bases, with 8 bases between. CDR3 size: 12 residues.